These T cell receptor beta chains were read from a single sample in a study of blood T cell repertoires in COVID-19. Clones were sequenced by immunoSEQ multiplex PCR, and TCRdb holds only the in-frame ones, with some missing. The table lists about 140,000 clones, about four fifths of them singletons, with 3% to 4.5% in the top ten. The sample consisted of peripheral blood. These receptor sequences come from a man in his sixties or seventies who had recovered from COVID-19. Both conserved end residues are part of each CDR3. Fields, in order: J gene, clone size, V gene, D gene, CDR3 protein, CDR3 DNA. D genes are given only for firm matches. Clone size is stated in some rows and not others, as once, few, many or a class when expanded.

j_gene: TRBJ1-2
abundance: .
v_gene: TRBV27
d_gene: TRBD1
CDR3aa: CASSLSSRDRGGGYTF
CDR3nt: TGTGCCAGCAGTTTATCGTCCCGGGACAGGGGGGGTGGCTACACCTTC

j_gene: TRBJ1-2
abundance: .
v_gene: TRBV10-2
d_gene: .
CDR3aa: CASSESTGDANYGYTF
CDR3nt: TGCGCCAGCAGTGAGTCGACAGGTGATGCTAACTATGGCTACACCTTC

j_gene: TRBJ2-7
abundance: .
v_gene: TRBV18
d_gene: TRBD1
CDR3aa: CASSERTGPTYEQYF
CDR3nt: TGTGCCAGCTCCGAAAGGACAGGGCCGACCTACGAGCAGTACTTC

j_gene: TRBJ2-1
abundance: .
v_gene: TRBV6-6
d_gene: .
CDR3aa: CASSYSGDRPNEQFF
CDR3nt: TGTGCCAGCAGTTACTCCGGAGACAGGCCCAATGAGCAGTTCTTC

j_gene: TRBJ2-3
abundance: .
v_gene: TRBV10-1
d_gene: TRBD1
CDR3aa: CARPPRGLTDTQYF
CDR3nt: TGCGCCAGACCTCCTAGGGGGCTCACAGATACGCAGTATTTT

j_gene: TRBJ2-5
abundance: .
v_gene: TRBV27
d_gene: .
CDR3aa: CASSPVDPAGETQYF
CDR3nt: TGTGCCAGCAGTCCTGTGGACCCAGCGGGAGAGACCCAGTACTTC

j_gene: TRBJ1-1
abundance: .
v_gene: TRBV18
d_gene: .
CDR3aa: CASSPPSVDTEAFF
CDR3nt: TGTGCCAGCTCACCACCTAGCGTTGACACTGAAGCTTTCTTT

j_gene: TRBJ2-7
abundance: .
v_gene: TRBV7-9
d_gene: .
CDR3aa: CASSSDKESYEQYF
CDR3nt: TGTGCCAGCAGCTCGGACAAGGAGAGCTACGAGCAGTACTTC

j_gene: TRBJ2-3
abundance: .
v_gene: TRBV27
d_gene: TRBD2
CDR3aa: CASSRVVAGADTQYF
CDR3nt: TGTGCCAGCAGCCGGGTCGTAGCGGGAGCAGATACGCAGTATTTT

j_gene: TRBJ1-6
abundance: .
v_gene: TRBV4-1
d_gene: TRBD1
CDR3aa: CASSQDRLETPLHF
CDR3nt: TGCGCCAGCAGCCAGGACAGGCTGGAGACACCCCTCCACTTT

j_gene: TRBJ1-2
abundance: few
v_gene: TRBV7-9
d_gene: .
CDR3aa: CASSKQTENYGYTF
CDR3nt: TGTGCCAGCAGCAAACAGACGGAAAACTATGGCTACACCTTC

j_gene: TRBJ1-5
abundance: .
v_gene: TRBV27
d_gene: .
CDR3aa: CASSFQGINQPQHF
CDR3nt: TGTGCCAGCAGTTTTCAGGGGATTAATCAGCCCCAGCATTTT

j_gene: TRBJ2-1
abundance: .
v_gene: TRBV7-2
d_gene: .
CDR3aa: CASSLARVGVSEQFF
CDR3nt: TGTGCCAGCAGCTTAGCCAGAGTCGGGGTGAGTGAGCAGTTCTTC

j_gene: TRBJ1-3
abundance: .
v_gene: TRBV6-1
d_gene: .
CDR3aa: CASSERMYSSGNTIYF
CDR3nt: TGTGCCAGCAGTGAACGTATGTATAGCTCTGGAAACACCATATATTTT

j_gene: TRBJ2-2
abundance: .
v_gene: TRBV19
d_gene: .
CDR3aa: CASSLWTRLHTGELFF
CDR3nt: TGTGCCAGTAGTCTCTGGACTCGCCTCCATACCGGGGAGCTGTTTTTT

j_gene: TRBJ2-2
abundance: .
v_gene: TRBV5-4
d_gene: TRBD2
CDR3aa: CASSLGVGTSSNTGELFF
CDR3nt: TGTGCCAGCAGCTTAGGTGTCGGGACTAGCTCGAACACCGGGGAGCTGTTTTTT

j_gene: TRBJ2-1
abundance: .
v_gene: TRBV27
d_gene: TRBD2
CDR3aa: CASSKGASGRGQFF
CDR3nt: TGTGCCAGCAGCAAAGGGGCTAGCGGGAGAGGGCAGTTCTTC

j_gene: TRBJ2-3
abundance: .
v_gene: TRBV27
d_gene: .
CDR3aa: CASSSLGTDTQYF
CDR3nt: TGTGCCAGCAGCTCACTAGGCACAGATACGCAGTATTTT